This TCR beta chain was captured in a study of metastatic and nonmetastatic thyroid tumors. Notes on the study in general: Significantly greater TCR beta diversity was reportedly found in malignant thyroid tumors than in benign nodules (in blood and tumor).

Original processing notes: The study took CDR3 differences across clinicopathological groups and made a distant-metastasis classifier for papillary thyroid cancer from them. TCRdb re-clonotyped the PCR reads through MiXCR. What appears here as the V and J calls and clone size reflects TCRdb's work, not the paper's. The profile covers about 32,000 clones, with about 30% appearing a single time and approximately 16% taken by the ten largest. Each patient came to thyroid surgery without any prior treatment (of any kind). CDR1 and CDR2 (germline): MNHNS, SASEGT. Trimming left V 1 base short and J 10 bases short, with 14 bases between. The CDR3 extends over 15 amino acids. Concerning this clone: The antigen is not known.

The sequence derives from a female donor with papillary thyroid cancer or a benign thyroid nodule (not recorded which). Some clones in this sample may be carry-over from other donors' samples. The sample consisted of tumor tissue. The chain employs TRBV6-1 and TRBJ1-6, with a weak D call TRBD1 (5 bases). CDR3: CASSEGGQGSSPLHF. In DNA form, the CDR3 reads TGTGCCAGCAGTGAAGGTGGGCAGGGAAGCTCACCCCTCCACTTT.